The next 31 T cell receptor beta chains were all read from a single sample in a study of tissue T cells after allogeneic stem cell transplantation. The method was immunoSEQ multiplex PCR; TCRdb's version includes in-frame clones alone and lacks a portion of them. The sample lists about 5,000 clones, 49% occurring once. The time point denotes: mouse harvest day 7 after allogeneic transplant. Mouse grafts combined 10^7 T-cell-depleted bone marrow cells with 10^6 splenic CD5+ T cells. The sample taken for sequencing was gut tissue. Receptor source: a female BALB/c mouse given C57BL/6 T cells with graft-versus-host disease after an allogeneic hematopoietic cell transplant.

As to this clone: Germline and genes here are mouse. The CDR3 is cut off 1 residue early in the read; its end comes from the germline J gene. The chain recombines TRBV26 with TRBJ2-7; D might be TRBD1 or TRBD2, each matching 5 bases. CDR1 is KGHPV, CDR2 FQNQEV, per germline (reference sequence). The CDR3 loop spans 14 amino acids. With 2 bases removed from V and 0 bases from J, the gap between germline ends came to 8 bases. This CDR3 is CASSLGGFSYEQYF. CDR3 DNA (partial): TGTGCCAGCAGTCTGGGGGGTTTCTCCTATGAACAGTAC.

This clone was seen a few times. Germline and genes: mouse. This CDR3 is CASSFPGQNYAEQFF. The sequenced part of the CDR3 DNA is TGTGCCAGCAGTTTCCCGGGACAGAACTATGCTGAGCAGTTC. The rearrangement links TRBV14 to TRBJ2-1; 7 positions match TRBD1. The observed sequence ends 1 residue before the CDR3 terminus, with the missing tail filled in from the germline J gene. After removal of 1 base from V and 1 base from J, the junction contained 2 bases not matched to a gene. The CDR3 is 15 residues long. From germline, CDR1 is SGHDT and CDR2 FRDEAV.

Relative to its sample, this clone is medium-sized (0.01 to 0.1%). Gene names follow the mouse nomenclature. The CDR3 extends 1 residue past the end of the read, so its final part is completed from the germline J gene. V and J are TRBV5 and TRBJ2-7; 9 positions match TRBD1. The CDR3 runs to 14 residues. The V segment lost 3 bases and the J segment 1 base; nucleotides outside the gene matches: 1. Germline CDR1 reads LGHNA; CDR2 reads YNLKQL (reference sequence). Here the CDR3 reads CASSQGQGSYEQYF. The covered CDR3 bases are TGTGCCAGCAGCCAGGGACAGGGATCCTATGAACAGTAC.

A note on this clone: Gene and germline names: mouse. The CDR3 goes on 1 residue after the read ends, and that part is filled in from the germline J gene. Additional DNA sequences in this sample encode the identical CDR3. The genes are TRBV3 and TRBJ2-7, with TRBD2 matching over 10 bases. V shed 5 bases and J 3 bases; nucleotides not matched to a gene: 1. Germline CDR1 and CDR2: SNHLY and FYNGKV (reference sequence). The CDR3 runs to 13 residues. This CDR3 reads CASSRTGGYEQYF. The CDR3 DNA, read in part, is TGTGCCAGCAGCCGGACTGGGGGCTATGAACAGTAC.

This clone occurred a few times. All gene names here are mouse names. CDR3 DNA, as far as it was read: TGTGCCAGCAGTCTAGGGAATTCTGGAAATACGCTCTAT. It is translated as CASSLGNSGNTLY. The whole CDR3 is CASSLGNSGNTLYF. The chain is built from TRBV26 and TRBJ1-3; D remains ambiguous. The read ends 1 residue before the CDR3 terminus; that terminus is restored from the germline J gene. Germline V gene lookup returns CDR1 KGHPV and CDR2 FQNQEV (reference sequence). Trimming shortened V by 3 bases and J by 0 bases, and 6 bases separated the two germline ends. The CDR3 has 14 residues. The variable domain in full, completed from reference TRBV26 and TRBJ1-3, reads NSKVIQTPRYLVKGQGQKAKMRCIPEKGHPVVFWYQQNKNNEFKFLINFQNQEVLQQIDMTEKRFSAECPSNSPCSLEIQSSEAGDSALYLCASSLGNSGNTLYFGEGSRLIVV.

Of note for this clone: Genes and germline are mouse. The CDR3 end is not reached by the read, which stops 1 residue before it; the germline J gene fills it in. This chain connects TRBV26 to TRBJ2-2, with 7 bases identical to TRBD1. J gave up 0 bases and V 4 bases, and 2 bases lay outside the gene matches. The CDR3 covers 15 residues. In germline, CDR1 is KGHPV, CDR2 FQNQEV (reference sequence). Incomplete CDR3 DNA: TGTGCCAGCAGTCGGGGGACAGCAAACACCGGGCAGCTCTAC. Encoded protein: CASSRGTANTGQLY. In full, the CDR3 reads CASSRGTANTGQLYF.

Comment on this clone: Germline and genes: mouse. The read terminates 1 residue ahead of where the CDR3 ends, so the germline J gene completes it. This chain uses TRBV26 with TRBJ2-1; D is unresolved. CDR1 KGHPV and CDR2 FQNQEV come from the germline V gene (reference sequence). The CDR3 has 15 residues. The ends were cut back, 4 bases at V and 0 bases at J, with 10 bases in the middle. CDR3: CASSPPAPNYAEQFF. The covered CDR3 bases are TGTGCCAGCAGTCCCCCGGCCCCTAACTATGCTGAGCAGTTC. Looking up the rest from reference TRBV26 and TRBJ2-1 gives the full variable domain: NSKVIQTPRYLVKGQGQKAKMRCIPEKGHPVVFWYQQNKNNEFKFLINFQNQEVLQQIDMTEKRFSAECPSNSPCSLEIQSSEAGDSALYLCASSPPAPNYAEQFFGPGTRLTVL.

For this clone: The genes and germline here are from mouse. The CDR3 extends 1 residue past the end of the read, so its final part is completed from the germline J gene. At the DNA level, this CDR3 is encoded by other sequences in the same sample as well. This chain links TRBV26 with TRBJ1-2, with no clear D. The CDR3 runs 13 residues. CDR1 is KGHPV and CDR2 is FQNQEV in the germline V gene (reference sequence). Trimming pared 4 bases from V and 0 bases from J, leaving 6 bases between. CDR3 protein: CASSPTANSDYTF. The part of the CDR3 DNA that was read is TGTGCCAGCAGTCCCACCGCAAACTCCGACTACACC.

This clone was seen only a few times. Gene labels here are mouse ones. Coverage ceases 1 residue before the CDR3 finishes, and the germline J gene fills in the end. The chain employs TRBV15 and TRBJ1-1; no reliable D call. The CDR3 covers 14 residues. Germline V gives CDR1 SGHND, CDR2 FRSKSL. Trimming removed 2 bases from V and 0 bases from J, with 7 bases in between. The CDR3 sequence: CASSLHSANTEVFF. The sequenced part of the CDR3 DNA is TGTGCCAGCAGTTTACACAGTGCAAACACAGAAGTCTTC.

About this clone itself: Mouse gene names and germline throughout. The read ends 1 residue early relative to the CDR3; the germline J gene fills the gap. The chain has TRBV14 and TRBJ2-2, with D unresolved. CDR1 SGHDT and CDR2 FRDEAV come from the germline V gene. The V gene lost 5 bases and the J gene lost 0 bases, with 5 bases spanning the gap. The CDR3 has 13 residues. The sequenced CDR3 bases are TGTGCCAGCAGGACAACAAACACCGGGCAGCTCTAC. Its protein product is CASRTTNTGQLY. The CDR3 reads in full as CASRTTNTGQLYF. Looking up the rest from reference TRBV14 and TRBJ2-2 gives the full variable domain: EAGVTQSPRYAVLQEGQAVSFWCDPISGHDTLYWYQQPRDQGPQLLVYFRDEAVIDNSQLPSDRFSAVRPKGTNSTLKIQSAKQGDTATYLCASRTTNTGQLYFGEGSKLTVL.

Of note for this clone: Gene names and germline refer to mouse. CDR3 sequence reads: CASSPGLNSDYTF. The CDR3 DNA, read in part, is TGTGCCAGCAGTCCGGGACTAAACTCCGACTACACC. The chain links TRBV26 to TRBJ1-2, with D possibly TRBD1 on 5 matching bases. The read ends 1 residue shy of where the CDR3 ends; the end is completed using the germline J gene. The CDR3 sequence is 13 residues long. Germline V lookup: CDR1 KGHPV, CDR2 FQNQEV (reference sequence). V was pared by 4 bases and J by 1 base, with 7 bases between.

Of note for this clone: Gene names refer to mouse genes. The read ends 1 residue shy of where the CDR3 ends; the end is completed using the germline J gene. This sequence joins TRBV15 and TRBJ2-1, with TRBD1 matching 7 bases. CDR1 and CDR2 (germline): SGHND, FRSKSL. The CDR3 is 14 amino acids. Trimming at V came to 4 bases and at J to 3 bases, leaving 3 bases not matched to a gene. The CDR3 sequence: CASSSDRVYAEQFF. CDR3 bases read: TGTGCCAGCAGTTCCGACAGGGTCTATGCTGAGCAGTTC.

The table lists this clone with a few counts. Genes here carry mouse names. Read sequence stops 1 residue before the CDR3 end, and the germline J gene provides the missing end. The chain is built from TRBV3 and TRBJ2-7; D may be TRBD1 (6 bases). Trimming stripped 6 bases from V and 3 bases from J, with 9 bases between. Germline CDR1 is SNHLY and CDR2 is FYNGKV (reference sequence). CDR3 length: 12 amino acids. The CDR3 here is CASRRDNYEQYF. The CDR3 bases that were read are TGTGCCAGCAGACGGGACAACTATGAACAGTAC.

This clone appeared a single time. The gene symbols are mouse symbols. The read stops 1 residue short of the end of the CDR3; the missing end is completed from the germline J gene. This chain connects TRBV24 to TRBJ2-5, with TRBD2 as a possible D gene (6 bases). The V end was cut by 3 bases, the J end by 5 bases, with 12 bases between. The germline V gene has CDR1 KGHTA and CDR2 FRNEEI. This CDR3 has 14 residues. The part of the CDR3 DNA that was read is TGTGCCAGCAGTCTCGGCTGGGGCCCAGACACCCAGTAC. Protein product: CASSLGWGPDTQY. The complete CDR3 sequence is CASSLGWGPDTQYF.

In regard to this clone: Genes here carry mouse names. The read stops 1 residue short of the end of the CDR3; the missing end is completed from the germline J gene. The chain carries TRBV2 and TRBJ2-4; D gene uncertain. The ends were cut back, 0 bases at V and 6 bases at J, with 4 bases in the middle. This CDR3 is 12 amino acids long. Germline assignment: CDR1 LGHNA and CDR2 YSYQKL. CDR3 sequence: CASSQDGNTLYF. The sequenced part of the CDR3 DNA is TGTGCCAGCAGCCAAGATGGGAACACCTTGTAC.

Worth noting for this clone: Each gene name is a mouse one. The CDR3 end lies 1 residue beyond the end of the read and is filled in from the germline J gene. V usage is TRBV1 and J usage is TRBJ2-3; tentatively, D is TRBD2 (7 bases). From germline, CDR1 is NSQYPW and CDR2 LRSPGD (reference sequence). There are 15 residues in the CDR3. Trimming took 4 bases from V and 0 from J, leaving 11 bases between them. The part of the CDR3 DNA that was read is TGCACCTGCAGTGGGAGGGGGGCTAGTGCAGAAACGCTGTAT. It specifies CTCSGRGASAETLY. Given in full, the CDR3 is CTCSGRGASAETLYF.

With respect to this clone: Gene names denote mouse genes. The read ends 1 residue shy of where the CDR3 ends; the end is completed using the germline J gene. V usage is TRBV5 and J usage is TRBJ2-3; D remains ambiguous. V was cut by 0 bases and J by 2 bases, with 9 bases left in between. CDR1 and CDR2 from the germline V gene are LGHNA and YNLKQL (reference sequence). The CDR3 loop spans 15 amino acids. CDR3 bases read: TGTGCCAGCAGCCAAGATCGGGGTTTTGCAGAAACGCTGTAT. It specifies CASSQDRGFAETLY. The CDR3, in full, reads CASSQDRGFAETLYF.

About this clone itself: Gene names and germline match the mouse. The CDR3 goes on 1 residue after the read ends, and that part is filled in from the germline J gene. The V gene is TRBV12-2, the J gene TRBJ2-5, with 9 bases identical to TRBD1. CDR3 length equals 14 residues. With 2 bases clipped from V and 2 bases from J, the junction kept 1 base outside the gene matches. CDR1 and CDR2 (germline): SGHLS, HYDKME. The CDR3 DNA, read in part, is TGTGCCAGCTCTCGGGGACAGGGCCAAGACACCCAGTAC. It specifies CASSRGQGQDTQY. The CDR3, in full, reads CASSRGQGQDTQYF.

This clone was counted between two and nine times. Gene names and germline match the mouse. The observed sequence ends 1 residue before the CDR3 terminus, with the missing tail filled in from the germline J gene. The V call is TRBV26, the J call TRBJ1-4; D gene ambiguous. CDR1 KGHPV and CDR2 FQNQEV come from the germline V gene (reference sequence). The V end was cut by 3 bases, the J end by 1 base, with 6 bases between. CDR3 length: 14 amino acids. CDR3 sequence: CASSLHGSNERLFF. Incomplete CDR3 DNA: TGTGCCAGCAGTCTTCACGGTTCCAACGAAAGATTATTT.

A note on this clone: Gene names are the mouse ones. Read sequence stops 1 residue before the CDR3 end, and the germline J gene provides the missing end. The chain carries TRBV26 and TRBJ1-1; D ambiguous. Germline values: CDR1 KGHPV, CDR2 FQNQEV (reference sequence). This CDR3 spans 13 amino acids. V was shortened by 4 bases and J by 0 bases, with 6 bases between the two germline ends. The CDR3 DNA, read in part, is TGTGCCAGCAGTCCCGCTGCAAACACAGAAGTCTTC. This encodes CASSPAANTEVF. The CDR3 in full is CASSPAANTEVFF.

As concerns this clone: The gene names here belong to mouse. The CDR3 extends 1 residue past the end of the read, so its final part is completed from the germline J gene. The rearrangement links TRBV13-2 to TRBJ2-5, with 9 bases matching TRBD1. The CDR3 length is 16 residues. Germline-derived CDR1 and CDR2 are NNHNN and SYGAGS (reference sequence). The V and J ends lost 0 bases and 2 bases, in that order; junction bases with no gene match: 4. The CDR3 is CASGDGQGGGQDTQYF. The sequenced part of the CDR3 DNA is TGTGCCAGCGGTGATGGACAGGGGGGGGGCCAAGACACCCAGTAC.

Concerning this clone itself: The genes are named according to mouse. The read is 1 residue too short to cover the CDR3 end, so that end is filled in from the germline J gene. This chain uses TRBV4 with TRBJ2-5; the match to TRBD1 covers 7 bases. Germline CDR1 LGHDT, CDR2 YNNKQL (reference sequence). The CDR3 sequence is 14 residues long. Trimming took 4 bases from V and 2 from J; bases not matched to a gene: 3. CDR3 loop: CASSLQGFQDTQYF. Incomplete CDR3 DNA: TGTGCCAGCAGCTTACAGGGGTTCCAAGACACCCAGTAC.

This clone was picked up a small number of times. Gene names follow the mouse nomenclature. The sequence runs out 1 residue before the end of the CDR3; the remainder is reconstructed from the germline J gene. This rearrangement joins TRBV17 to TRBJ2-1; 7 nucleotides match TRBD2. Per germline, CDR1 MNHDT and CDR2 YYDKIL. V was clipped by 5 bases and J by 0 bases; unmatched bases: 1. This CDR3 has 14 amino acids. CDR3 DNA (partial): TGTGCTAGCAGTCTGGGGGATAACTATGCTGAGCAGTTC. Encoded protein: CASSLGDNYAEQF. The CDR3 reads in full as CASSLGDNYAEQFF.

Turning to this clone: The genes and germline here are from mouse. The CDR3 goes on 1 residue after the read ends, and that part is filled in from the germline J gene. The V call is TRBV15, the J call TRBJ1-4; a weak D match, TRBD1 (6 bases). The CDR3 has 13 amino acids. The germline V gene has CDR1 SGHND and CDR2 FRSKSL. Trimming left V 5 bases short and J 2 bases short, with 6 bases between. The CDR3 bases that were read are TGTGCCAGCAGTCAGGGGTCCAACGAAAGATTATTT. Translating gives CASSQGSNERLF. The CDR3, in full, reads CASSQGSNERLFF. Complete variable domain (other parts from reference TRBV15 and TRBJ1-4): DAGVTQTPRHEVAEKGQTIILKCEPVSGHNDLFWYRQTKIQGLELLSYFRSKSLMEDGGAFKDRFKAEMLNSSFSTLKIQPTEPKDSAVYLCASSQGSNERLFFGHGTKLSVL.

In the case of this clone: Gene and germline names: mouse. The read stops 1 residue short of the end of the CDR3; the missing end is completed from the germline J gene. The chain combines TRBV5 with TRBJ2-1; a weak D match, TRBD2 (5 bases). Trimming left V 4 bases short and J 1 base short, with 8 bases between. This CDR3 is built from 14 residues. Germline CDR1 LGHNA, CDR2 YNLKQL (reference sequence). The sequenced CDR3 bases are TGTGCCAGCAGCCCACTGGAGAACTATGCTGAGCAGTTC. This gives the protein CASSPLENYAEQF. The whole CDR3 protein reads CASSPLENYAEQFF.

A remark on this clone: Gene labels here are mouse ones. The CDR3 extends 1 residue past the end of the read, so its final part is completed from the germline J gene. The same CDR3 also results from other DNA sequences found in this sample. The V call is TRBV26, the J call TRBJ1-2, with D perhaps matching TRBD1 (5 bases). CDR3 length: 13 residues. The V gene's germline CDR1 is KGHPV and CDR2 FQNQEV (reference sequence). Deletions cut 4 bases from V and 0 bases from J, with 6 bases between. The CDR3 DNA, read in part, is TGTGCCAGCAGTCCGACAGCAAACTCCGACTACACC. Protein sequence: CASSPTANSDYT. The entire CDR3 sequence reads CASSPTANSDYTF.

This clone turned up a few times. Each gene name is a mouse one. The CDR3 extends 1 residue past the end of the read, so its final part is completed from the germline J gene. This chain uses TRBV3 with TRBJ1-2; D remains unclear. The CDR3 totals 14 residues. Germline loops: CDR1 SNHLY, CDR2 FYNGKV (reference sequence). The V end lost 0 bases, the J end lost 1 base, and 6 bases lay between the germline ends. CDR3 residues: CASSLARVNSDYTF. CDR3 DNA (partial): TGTGCCAGCAGCTTAGCGCGGGTAAACTCCGACTACACC.

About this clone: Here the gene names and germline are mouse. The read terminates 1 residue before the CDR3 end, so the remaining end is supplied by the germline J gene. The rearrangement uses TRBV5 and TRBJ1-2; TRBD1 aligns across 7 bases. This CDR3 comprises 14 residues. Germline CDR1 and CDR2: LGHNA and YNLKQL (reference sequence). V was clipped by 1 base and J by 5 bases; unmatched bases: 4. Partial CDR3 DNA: TGTGCCAGCAGCCAAGGACAGGGCGGGTCCGACTACACC. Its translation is CASSQGQGGSDYT. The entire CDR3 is CASSQGQGGSDYTF.

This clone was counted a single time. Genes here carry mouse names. CDR3 sequence reads: CASSFTGGRGAETLYF. CDR3 DNA (partial): TGTGCCAGCAGTTTCACAGGGGGCAGAGGTGCAGAAACGCTGTAT. This chain connects TRBV15 to TRBJ2-3; 9 bases are shared with TRBD1. The read finishes 1 residue shy of the CDR3 end, and the germline J gene is used to complete it. CDR1 and CDR2 (germline): SGHND, FRSKSL. This CDR3 has 16 residues. Trimming cost V 3 bases and J 1 base; bases outside gene matches: 5.

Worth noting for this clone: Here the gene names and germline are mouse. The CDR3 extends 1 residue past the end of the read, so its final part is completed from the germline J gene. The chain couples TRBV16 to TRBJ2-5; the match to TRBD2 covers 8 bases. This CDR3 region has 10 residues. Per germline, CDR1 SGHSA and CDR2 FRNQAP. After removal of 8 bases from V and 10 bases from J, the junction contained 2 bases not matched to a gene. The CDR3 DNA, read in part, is TGTGCAAGCGACTGGGGACCCCAGTAC. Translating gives CASDWGPQY. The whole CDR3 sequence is CASDWGPQYF.

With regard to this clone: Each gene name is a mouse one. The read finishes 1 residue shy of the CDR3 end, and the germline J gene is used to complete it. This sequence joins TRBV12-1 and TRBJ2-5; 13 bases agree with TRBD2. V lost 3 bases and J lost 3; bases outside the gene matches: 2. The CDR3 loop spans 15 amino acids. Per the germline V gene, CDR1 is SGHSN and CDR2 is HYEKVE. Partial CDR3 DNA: TGTGCCAGCTCTTCGGGACTGGGGGGGCAAGACACCCAGTAC. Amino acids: CASSSGLGGQDTQY. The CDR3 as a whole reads CASSSGLGGQDTQYF. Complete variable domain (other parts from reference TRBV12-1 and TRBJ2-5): DSGVVQSPRHIIKEKGGRSVLTCIPISGHSNVVWYQQTLGKELKFLIQHYEKVERDKGFLPSRFSVQQFDDYHSEMNMSALELEDSAMYFCASSSGLGGQDTQYFGPGTRLLVL.